The rows below give T cell receptor beta chains drawn from one sample of a study of CD8 T cells in ankylosing spondylitis. Each CDR3 protein gets one entry after TCRdb re-called the 5' RACE reads with MiXCR. The sample records about 220,000 distinct CDR3 sequences, roughly 24% being singletons. Sequencing input: blood, either unsorted or a sorted T cell fraction (not recorded which). These receptor sequences come from a male donor with ankylosing spondylitis or in good health (not recorded which). Each CDR3 is given with its conserved first and last residue. Fields, in order: V gene, clone size, CDR3 length, D gene, J gene, CDR3 DNA, CDR3 protein. D genes are given only for firm matches. Size tells how often a clone was seen (once, few, many) or the class of an expanded clone, and some rows leave it out.

v_call: TRBV20-1
clone_size: .
cdr3_length: 14
d_call: .
j_call: TRBJ1-6
cdr3_nt: TGCAGTGCTAGAGATCAGGGTACGGATTCACCCCTCCACTTT
cdr3_aa: CSARDQGTDSPLHF

v_call: TRBV5-1
clone_size: .
cdr3_length: 15
d_call: .
j_call: TRBJ2-1
cdr3_nt: TGCGCCAGCAGCTTGAGTAGTGGATCTCACAATGAGCAGTTCTTC
cdr3_aa: CASSLSSGSHNEQFF

v_call: TRBV12-3/TRBV12-4
clone_size: few
cdr3_length: 14
d_call: .
j_call: TRBJ2-3
cdr3_nt: TGTGCCAGCAGTCCCTGGACTGGCACAGATACGCAGTATTTT
cdr3_aa: CASSPWTGTDTQYF

v_call: TRBV25-1
clone_size: many
cdr3_length: 14
d_call: .
j_call: TRBJ2-1
cdr3_nt: TGTGCCAGCAGTGTGACCGGGAGCCGAAATGAGCAGTTCTTC
cdr3_aa: CASSVTGSRNEQFF

v_call: TRBV2
clone_size: many
cdr3_length: 14
d_call: .
j_call: TRBJ2-3
cdr3_nt: TGTGCCAGCAGCGGGCTAGTGGGTACAGATACGCAGTATTTT
cdr3_aa: CASSGLVGTDTQYF

v_call: TRBV20-1
clone_size: many
cdr3_length: 14
d_call: TRBD2
j_call: TRBJ2-1
cdr3_nt: TGCAGTGCTAGAGTGGGGGGAGGGCCTAATGAGCAGTTCTTC
cdr3_aa: CSARVGGGPNEQFF

v_call: TRBV11-2
clone_size: many
cdr3_length: 16
d_call: TRBD1
j_call: TRBJ2-5
cdr3_nt: TGTGCCAGCAGCTTAGGGGACAGGGGGCGCAGGGAGACCCAGTACTTC
cdr3_aa: CASSLGDRGRRETQYF

v_call: TRBV29-1
clone_size: many
cdr3_length: 15
d_call: TRBD2
j_call: TRBJ2-3
cdr3_nt: TGCAGCGTTGAACCGACTAGCGGGGCCGCAGATACGCAGTATTTT
cdr3_aa: CSVEPTSGAADTQYF

v_call: TRBV20-1
clone_size: .
cdr3_length: 15
d_call: .
j_call: TRBJ2-1
cdr3_nt: TGCAGTGCAAAACAGGACACGCTAGGCCACAATGAGCAGTTCTTC
cdr3_aa: CSAKQDTLGHNEQFF

v_call: TRBV5-1
clone_size: .
cdr3_length: 15
d_call: TRBD2
j_call: TRBJ2-2
cdr3_nt: TGCGCCAGCAGCACAGCGGGAGGGGACACCGGGGAGCTGTTTTTT
cdr3_aa: CASSTAGGDTGELFF

v_call: TRBV20-1
clone_size: .
cdr3_length: 14
d_call: TRBD2
j_call: TRBJ2-3
cdr3_nt: TGCAGTGTCAACCTAGCGGGAGTCACAGATACGCAGTATTTT
cdr3_aa: CSVNLAGVTDTQYF

v_call: TRBV20-1
clone_size: few
cdr3_length: 16
d_call: .
j_call: TRBJ2-1
cdr3_nt: TGCAGTGTCCTAAAGTGGGGGAGTAGAGGTTTAAATGAGCAGTTCTTC
cdr3_aa: CSVLKWGSRGLNEQFF

v_call: TRBV5-6
clone_size: .
cdr3_length: 13
d_call: .
j_call: TRBJ1-1
cdr3_nt: TGTGCCAGCAGTCTCAGTCAGAACACTGAAGCTTTCTTT
cdr3_aa: CASSLSQNTEAFF

v_call: TRBV20-1
clone_size: .
cdr3_length: 14
d_call: .
j_call: TRBJ1-1
cdr3_nt: TGCAGTGCTGAAGGGGGACCAGCTGACACTGAAGCTTTCTTT
cdr3_aa: CSAEGGPADTEAFF

v_call: TRBV7-7
clone_size: many
cdr3_length: 15
d_call: .
j_call: TRBJ2-3
cdr3_nt: TGTGCTAGCAGCTTGTCAGCGGTTAGCACAGATACGCAGTATTTT
cdr3_aa: CASSLSAVSTDTQYF

v_call: TRBV24-1
clone_size: many
cdr3_length: 13
d_call: .
j_call: TRBJ2-1
cdr3_nt: TGTGCCACCAGTGACCCGGGTCTCAATGAGCAGTTCTTC
cdr3_aa: CATSDPGLNEQFF

v_call: TRBV12-3/TRBV12-4
clone_size: many
cdr3_length: 14
d_call: TRBD1
j_call: TRBJ2-7
cdr3_nt: TGTGCCAGCAGCCGATACAGGGGCTCCTACGAGCAGTACTTC
cdr3_aa: CASSRYRGSYEQYF

v_call: TRBV12-3/TRBV12-4
clone_size: many
cdr3_length: 14
d_call: .
j_call: TRBJ1-4
cdr3_nt: TGTGCCAGCAGTTCCGACCCATTTATGATGGTACTGTTTTTT
cdr3_aa: CASSSDPFMMVLFF

v_call: TRBV11-2
clone_size: few
cdr3_length: 16
d_call: .
j_call: TRBJ1-1
cdr3_nt: TGTGCCAGCAGCTTAGCACGGACACGGCTGAACACTGAAGCTTTCTTT
cdr3_aa: CASSLARTRLNTEAFF

v_call: TRBV29-1
clone_size: many
cdr3_length: 13
d_call: TRBD1
j_call: TRBJ1-4
cdr3_nt: TGCAGCGCCGGACAGGGACTCTCTGGGAAACTGTTTTTT
cdr3_aa: CSAGQGLSGKLFF

v_call: TRBV20-1
clone_size: many
cdr3_length: 13
d_call: TRBD2
j_call: TRBJ2-7
cdr3_nt: TGCAGTGCTAATACTGGGACTAGCTACGAGCAGTACTTC
cdr3_aa: CSANTGTSYEQYF

v_call: TRBV6-1
clone_size: .
cdr3_length: 16
d_call: TRBD2
j_call: TRBJ2-1
cdr3_nt: TGTGCCAGCAGGCCGGGACTAGCGCTAGGGGACAATGAGCAGTTCTTC
cdr3_aa: CASRPGLALGDNEQFF

v_call: TRBV12-3/TRBV12-4
clone_size: many
cdr3_length: 13
d_call: .
j_call: TRBJ2-1
cdr3_nt: TGTGCCAGCAGGGGATCCGCCTACAATGAGCAGTTCTTC
cdr3_aa: CASRGSAYNEQFF

v_call: TRBV4-2
clone_size: .
cdr3_length: 15
d_call: .
j_call: TRBJ2-7
cdr3_nt: TGTGCCAGCAGCCAAGGAGGCGGAGGGGCCTACGAGCAGTACTTC
cdr3_aa: CASSQGGGGAYEQYF

v_call: TRBV21-1
clone_size: many
cdr3_length: 15
d_call: .
j_call: TRBJ2-7
cdr3_nt: TGTGCCAGCATCCCCGGGACAGGGGAGTACTACGAGCAGTACTTC
cdr3_aa: CASIPGTGEYYEQYF

v_call: TRBV12-3/TRBV12-4
clone_size: many
cdr3_length: 14
d_call: .
j_call: TRBJ1-3
cdr3_nt: TGTGCCAGCAAACCCGGGGGGTCTGGAAACACCATATATTTT
cdr3_aa: CASKPGGSGNTIYF

v_call: TRBV6-1
clone_size: many
cdr3_length: 14
d_call: .
j_call: TRBJ2-1
cdr3_nt: TGTGCCAGCACTGCCCCTATAGGGTACAATGAGCAGTTCTTC
cdr3_aa: CASTAPIGYNEQFF

v_call: TRBV5-1
clone_size: many
cdr3_length: 15
d_call: TRBD1
j_call: TRBJ1-1
cdr3_nt: TGCGCCAGCAGCCCCCGGACAGGAGCTAACACTGAAGCTTTCTTT
cdr3_aa: CASSPRTGANTEAFF

v_call: TRBV14
clone_size: .
cdr3_length: 13
d_call: .
j_call: TRBJ2-2
cdr3_nt: TGTGCCAGCAGCCGAGGGGCGGCCGGGGAGCTGTTTTTT
cdr3_aa: CASSRGAAGELFF

v_call: TRBV10-3
clone_size: many
cdr3_length: 15
d_call: .
j_call: TRBJ1-2
cdr3_nt: TGTGCCATCACCGGTTTTCAAGACAGGAACTATGGCTACACCTTC
cdr3_aa: CAITGFQDRNYGYTF

v_call: TRBV9
clone_size: few
cdr3_length: 15
d_call: .
j_call: TRBJ1-1
cdr3_nt: TGTGCCAGCAGCGTAGATTTGTGGGCGGACACTGAAGCTTTCTTT
cdr3_aa: CASSVDLWADTEAFF

v_call: TRBV7-2
clone_size: .
cdr3_length: 14
d_call: TRBD1
j_call: TRBJ1-6
cdr3_nt: TGTGCCAGCTGCTTAACAGGGGATCGCTCACCCCTCCACTTT
cdr3_aa: CASCLTGDRSPLHF

v_call: TRBV6-5
clone_size: many
cdr3_length: 14
d_call: .
j_call: TRBJ2-1
cdr3_nt: TGTGCCAGCAGTTACTCTACGCAGTACAATGAGCAGTTCTTC
cdr3_aa: CASSYSTQYNEQFF

v_call: TRBV4-3
clone_size: many
cdr3_length: 13
d_call: TRBD2
j_call: TRBJ2-1
cdr3_nt: TGCGCCAGCAGCCAGCCAACTAGCGAGGTGCAGTTCTTC
cdr3_aa: CASSQPTSEVQFF

v_call: TRBV12-3/TRBV12-4
clone_size: many
cdr3_length: 15
d_call: .
j_call: TRBJ2-2
cdr3_nt: TGTGCCAGCAGCATCAGGAGGGCTAACACCGGGGAGCTGTTTTTT
cdr3_aa: CASSIRRANTGELFF

v_call: TRBV4-2
clone_size: .
cdr3_length: 14
d_call: .
j_call: TRBJ1-1
cdr3_nt: TGTGCCAGCAGCCAAGCTCAGGGAGGCACTGAAGCTTTCTTT
cdr3_aa: CASSQAQGGTEAFF

v_call: TRBV20-1
clone_size: many
cdr3_length: 12
d_call: .
j_call: TRBJ2-5
cdr3_nt: TGCAGTTCTTCCCTACCGGGGGAGACCCAGTACTTC
cdr3_aa: CSSSLPGETQYF

v_call: TRBV5-5
clone_size: many
cdr3_length: 16
d_call: TRBD1
j_call: TRBJ2-3
cdr3_nt: TGTGCCAGCAGCTTGGGGGGACAGGGACCAACAGATACGCAGTATTTT
cdr3_aa: CASSLGGQGPTDTQYF

v_call: TRBV5-1
clone_size: few
cdr3_length: 18
d_call: TRBD2
j_call: TRBJ2-3
cdr3_nt: TGCGCCAGCAGCTTGGAGGGTAGGACTAGCGGGGCGCCAGATACGCAGTATTTT
cdr3_aa: CASSLEGRTSGAPDTQYF

v_call: TRBV5-6
clone_size: .
cdr3_length: 15
d_call: .
j_call: TRBJ2-7
cdr3_nt: TGTGCCAGCAGCTTGGGACATACCTACGGCTACGAGCAGTACTTC
cdr3_aa: CASSLGHTYGYEQYF

v_call: TRBV12-3/TRBV12-4
clone_size: many
cdr3_length: 12
d_call: .
j_call: TRBJ1-5
cdr3_nt: TGTGCCAGCAGTCCTCGGGGTCAGCCCCAGCATTTT
cdr3_aa: CASSPRGQPQHF

v_call: TRBV7-3
clone_size: many
cdr3_length: 15
d_call: TRBD2
j_call: TRBJ2-1
cdr3_nt: TGTGCCAGCAGCTTATCCGGGACTAGGAACAATGAGCAGTTCTTC
cdr3_aa: CASSLSGTRNNEQFF

v_call: TRBV12-3/TRBV12-4
clone_size: .
cdr3_length: 12
d_call: .
j_call: TRBJ1-2
cdr3_nt: TGTGCCAGCACAGGGGCCCTATATGGCTACACCTTC
cdr3_aa: CASTGALYGYTF

v_call: TRBV4-2
clone_size: many
cdr3_length: 17
d_call: .
j_call: TRBJ2-2
cdr3_nt: TGTGCCAGCAGCCAAGATAGAGGGGCGCGGGGCACCGGGGAGCTGTTTTTT
cdr3_aa: CASSQDRGARGTGELFF

v_call: TRBV18
clone_size: many
cdr3_length: 14
d_call: .
j_call: TRBJ2-3
cdr3_nt: TGTGCCAGCTCACCTCGGGCCCCGCGAGATACGCAGTATTTT
cdr3_aa: CASSPRAPRDTQYF